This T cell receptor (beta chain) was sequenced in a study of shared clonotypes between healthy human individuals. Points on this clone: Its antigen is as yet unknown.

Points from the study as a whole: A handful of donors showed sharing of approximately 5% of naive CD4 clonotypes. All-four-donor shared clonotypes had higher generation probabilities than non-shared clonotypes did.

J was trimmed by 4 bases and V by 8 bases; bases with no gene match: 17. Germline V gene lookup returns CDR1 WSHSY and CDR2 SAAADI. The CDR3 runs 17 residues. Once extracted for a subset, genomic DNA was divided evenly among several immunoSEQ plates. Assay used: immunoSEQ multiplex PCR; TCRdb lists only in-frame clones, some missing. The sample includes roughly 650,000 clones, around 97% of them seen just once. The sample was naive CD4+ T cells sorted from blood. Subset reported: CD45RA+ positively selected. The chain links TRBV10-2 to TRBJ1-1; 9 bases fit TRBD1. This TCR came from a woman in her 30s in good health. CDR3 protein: CASAKGTGMELGTEAFF. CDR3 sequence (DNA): TGCGCCAGCGCGAAAGGGACAGGGATGGAGTTAGGCACTGAAGCTTTCTTT.